These T cell receptor beta chains were read from a single sample in a study of T-cell reconstitution after alpha-beta-depleted transplantation in children. TCRdb itself ran the PCR reads through MiXCR, one entry per CDR3 protein. The data hold about 640,000 distinct CDR3 sequences, with 16% observed a single time. Sequencing was performed on PBMCs from the stem cell graft donor, taken from the stem cell graft. The receptors here all came from a human donor who donated a stem cell graft to a child with acute myeloid leukemia. The CDR3 runs from the conserved cysteine through the conserved F or W. A D gene is named only where the DNA matches it firmly. A row's size may be missing; if present it is once, few, many or a size class.

d_call	v_call	j_call	clone_size	cdr3_nt	cdr3_aa
.	TRBV20-1	TRBJ2-1	many	TGCAGTCCCCGAGCGGCGGGGTCCTACAATGAGCAGTTCTTC	CSPRAAGSYNEQFF
TRBD1	TRBV20-1	TRBJ1-5	many	TGCAGTGCCACAGGGGTAAATCAGCCCCAGCATTTT	CSATGVNQPQHF
TRBD1	TRBV20-1	TRBJ1-2	many	TGCAGTGCTAACCCACAGGGGGCGCTCGGCTACACCTTC	CSANPQGALGYTF
.	TRBV24-1	TRBJ2-7	few	TGTGCCACCAGTGATCCCACGCCCCCCTACGAGCAGTACTTC	CATSDPTPPYEQYF
TRBD2	TRBV11-2	TRBJ2-1	few	TGTGCCAGCAGCCACATGGGGAGCGGGGGCTACAATGAGCAGTTCTTC	CASSHMGSGGYNEQFF
.	TRBV7-9	TRBJ2-5	few	TGTGCCAGCAGCTTAGATTCCCGAAACACCCAGTACTTC	CASSLDSRNTQYF
.	TRBV20-1	TRBJ2-3	many	TGCAGTGCCCCCGCGGCAGGGAGGTCGGATACGCAGTATTTT	CSAPAAGRSDTQYF
.	TRBV18	TRBJ1-1	.	TGTGCCAGCTCACCACCAGTGCAGGTCCCTGAAGCTTTCTTT	CASSPPVQVPEAFF
TRBD1	TRBV7-8	TRBJ2-1	few	TGTGCCAGCAGCTTATATCAGTGGGGACAGGGAAGGAGCAATGAGCAGTTCTTC	CASSLYQWGQGRSNEQFF
.	TRBV20-1	TRBJ1-1	many	TGCAGTGCTAGAGCCGAGGTAAACACTGAAGCTTTCTTT	CSARAEVNTEAFF
TRBD1	TRBV27	TRBJ1-5	many	TGTGCCAGCAGTCGGACAGGACGGAATCAGCCCCAGCATTTT	CASSRTGRNQPQHF
.	TRBV7-2	TRBJ2-1	.	TGTGCCAGCAGCTTAGACTACGGACGGAATGAGCAGTTCTTC	CASSLDYGRNEQFF
TRBD2	TRBV5-5	TRBJ2-3	few	TGTGCCAGCAGCTTGAGGCTAGCGGGGGAGAGCACAGATACGCAGTATTTT	CASSLRLAGESTDTQYF
.	TRBV5-1	TRBJ2-2	few	TGCGCCAGCAGCTTGACGGGAACAGGGACCGGGGAGCTGTTTTTT	CASSLTGTGTGELFF
TRBD1	TRBV10-2	TRBJ2-2	.	TGCGCCAGCAGAAGACAGGGGGTCGTCCCGAACACCGGGGAGCTGTTTTTT	CASRRQGVVPNTGELFF
TRBD2	TRBV29-1	TRBJ2-3	many	TGCAGCGTTGAACCTAGCGGGGGGGCAGATACGCAGTATTTT	CSVEPSGGADTQYF
TRBD2	TRBV4-2	TRBJ2-3	.	TGTGCCAGCAGCCCACTAGCGGGGATTACCCCTAGCACAGATACGCAGTATTTT	CASSPLAGITPSTDTQYF
.	TRBV7-8	TRBJ2-1	few	TGTGCCAGCAGAAAGGGGCGGGGACCCTACAATGAGCAGTTCTTC	CASRKGRGPYNEQFF
.	TRBV5-6	TRBJ2-3	.	TGTGCCAGCAGCTTCCGTGACAGATACTCAAGCACAGATACGCAGTATTTT	CASSFRDRYSSTDTQYF
.	TRBV5-1	TRBJ2-2	.	TGCGCCAGCAGCTTGGCGGCCTCTAGCACCCGCACCGGGGAGCTGTTTTTT	CASSLAASSTRTGELFF
.	TRBV20-1	TRBJ2-2	.	TGCAGTGCCCCCACCGGGGAGCTGTTTTTT	CSAPTGELFF
.	TRBV27	TRBJ1-1	.	TGTGCCAGCATCCCCGTTGGCAGGCCGAACACTGAAGCTTTCTTT	CASIPVGRPNTEAFF
.	TRBV12-3/TRBV12-4	TRBJ2-1	.	TGTGCCAGCAGCCCATCCGAGGCCCCAGGGAATGAGCAGTTCTTC	CASSPSEAPGNEQFF
TRBD1	TRBV12-3/TRBV12-4	TRBJ1-2	many	TGTGCCAGCAGTCCAGGACAGGCTTATTATGGCTACACCTTC	CASSPGQAYYGYTF